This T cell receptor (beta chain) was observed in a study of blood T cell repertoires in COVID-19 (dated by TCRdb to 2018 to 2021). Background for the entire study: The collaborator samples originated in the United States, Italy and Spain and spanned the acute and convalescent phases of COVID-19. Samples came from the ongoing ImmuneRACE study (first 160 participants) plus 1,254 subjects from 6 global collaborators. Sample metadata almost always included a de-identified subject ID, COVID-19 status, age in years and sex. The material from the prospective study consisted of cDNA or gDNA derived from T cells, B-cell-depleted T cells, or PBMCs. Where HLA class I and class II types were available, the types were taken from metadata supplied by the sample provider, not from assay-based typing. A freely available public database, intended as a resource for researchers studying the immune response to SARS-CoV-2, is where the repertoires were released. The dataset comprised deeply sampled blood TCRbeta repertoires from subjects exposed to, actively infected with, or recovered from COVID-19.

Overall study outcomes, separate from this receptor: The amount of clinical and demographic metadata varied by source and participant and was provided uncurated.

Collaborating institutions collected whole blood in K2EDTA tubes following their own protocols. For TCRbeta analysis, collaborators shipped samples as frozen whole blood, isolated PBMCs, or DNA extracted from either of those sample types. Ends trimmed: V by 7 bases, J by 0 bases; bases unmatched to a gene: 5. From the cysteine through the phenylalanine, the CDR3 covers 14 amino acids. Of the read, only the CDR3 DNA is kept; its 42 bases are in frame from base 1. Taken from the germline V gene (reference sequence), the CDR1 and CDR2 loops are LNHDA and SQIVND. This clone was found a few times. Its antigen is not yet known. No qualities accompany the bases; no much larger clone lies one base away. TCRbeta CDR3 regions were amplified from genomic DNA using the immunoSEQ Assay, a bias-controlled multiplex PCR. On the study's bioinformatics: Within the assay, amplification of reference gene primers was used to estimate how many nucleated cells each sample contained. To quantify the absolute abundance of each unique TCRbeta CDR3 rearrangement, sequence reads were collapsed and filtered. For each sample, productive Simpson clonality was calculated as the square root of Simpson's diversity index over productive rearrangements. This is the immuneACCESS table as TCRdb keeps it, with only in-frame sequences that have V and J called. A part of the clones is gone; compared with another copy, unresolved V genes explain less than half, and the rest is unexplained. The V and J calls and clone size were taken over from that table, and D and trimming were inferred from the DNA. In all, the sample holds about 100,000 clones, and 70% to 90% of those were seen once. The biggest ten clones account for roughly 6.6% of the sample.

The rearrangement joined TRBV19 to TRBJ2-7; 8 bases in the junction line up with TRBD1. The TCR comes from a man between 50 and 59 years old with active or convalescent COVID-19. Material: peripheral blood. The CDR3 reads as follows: CASNPTGDSYEQYF. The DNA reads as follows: TGTGCCAGTAACCCGACAGGGGACTCCTACGAGCAGTACTTC.